The 29 T cell receptor beta chains below come from one sample, sequenced in a study of shared clonotypes between healthy human individuals. Profiling relied on immunoSEQ multiplex PCR, and the TCRdb table lists in-frame clones only, not all of them. The sample consists of 2 million to 2.5 million clones, approximately 94% of them appearing once. Input material: naive CD4+ T cells from PBMCs. Described subset: CD45RA+ positively selected. Receptors were obtained from a man aged 18 to 30 in good health. Some clones in this sample may be carry-over from other donors' samples.

This chain joins TRBV10-3 and TRBJ1-2, with 9 bases identical to TRBD1. The V gene's germline CDR1 is ENHRY and CDR2 SYGVKD. V was clipped by 0 bases and J by 7 bases; unmatched bases: 9. The CDR3 sequence is 16 residues long. The CDR3 DNA is TGTGCCATCAGTGAGTCCGCCCCGGGACAGGGATCTGGCTACACCTTC. Translated: CAISESAPGQGSGYTF.

The chain is built from TRBV11-2 and TRBJ2-3, with a possible D match to TRBD1 (5 bases). The V and J ends lost 1 base and 4 bases respectively, with 9 bases between them. The germline CDR1 and CDR2 sequences are SGHAT and FQNNGV. CDR3 length: 14 residues. The CDR3 loop is CASSLAQGSDTQYF. CDR3 sequence (DNA): TGTGCCAGCAGCTTAGCTCAGGGCTCAGATACGCAGTATTTT.

This clone came up once. The J gene is TRBJ2-6, the V gene TRBV19; 9 nucleotides agree with TRBD1. Germline V gives CDR1 LNHDA, CDR2 SQIVND (reference sequence). J gave up 1 base and V 3 bases, and 7 bases lay outside the gene matches. This CDR3 is built from 18 residues. The CDR3 sequence: CASSIGQGSLSGANVLTF. CDR3 DNA sequence: TGTGCCAGTAGTATCGGACAGGGGAGTTTGTCTGGGGCCAACGTCCTGACTTTC.

V and J are TRBV14 and TRBJ2-7; TRBD1 matches at 7 bases. Trimming cost V 2 bases and J 3 bases; bases outside gene matches: 7. Germline assignment: CDR1 SGHDN and CDR2 FVKESK. The CDR3 totals 15 residues. CDR3: CASSQQTGTFYEQYF. The CDR3 region has the DNA TGTGCCAGCAGCCAACAGACAGGGACGTTCTACGAGCAGTACTTC. Full variable domain (rest looked up from reference TRBV14 and TRBJ2-7): EAGVTQFPSHSVIEKGQTVTLRCDPISGHDNLYWYRRVMGKEIKFLLHFVKESKQDESGMPNNRFLAERTGGTYSTLKVQPAELEDSGVYFCASSQQTGTFYEQYFGPGTRLTVT.

The chain couples TRBV29-1 to TRBJ1-1; D is ambiguous. V gave up 5 bases and J gave up 8 bases, with 12 bases separating them. The CDR3 length is 11 residues. Germline CDR1 is SQVTM and CDR2 is ANQGSEA. In DNA form, the CDR3 reads TGCAGCGTTCAAAACTGGAGGGAAGCTTTCTTT. As protein: CSVQNWREAFF.

The chain has TRBV28 and TRBJ1-5, with a tentative D call TRBD1 (5 bases). Trimming took off 4 bases at V and 0 bases at J, with 13 bases between the two ends. Germline loops: CDR1 MDHEN, CDR2 SYDVKM. The CDR3 covers 16 residues. Written as DNA, the CDR3 is TGTGCCAGCAGTTACCGACAGCTCAATAGCAATCAGCCCCAGCATTTT. This codes for CASSYRQLNSNQPQHF.

This chain connects TRBV2 to TRBJ2-5, with 8 bases that match TRBD1. CDR3 length: 15 amino acids. In germline, CDR1 is SNHLY, CDR2 FYNNEI. The V and J ends lost 5 bases and 6 bases, in that order; junction bases with no gene match: 11. The CDR3 spells CASSLRGPVGKTQYF. DNA of the CDR3: TGTGCCAGCAGTCTCAGGGGGCCCGTAGGGAAGACCCAGTACTTC.

This clone was seen only once. This chain uses TRBV5-1 with TRBJ2-7; D unclear. The CDR3 runs 14 residues. Looked up from germline, CDR1 is SGHRS and CDR2 is YFSETQ. The V and J ends lost 3 bases and 0 bases respectively, with 10 bases between them. The CDR3 DNA sequence: TGCGCCAGCAGCTCTGACTGGAGCTCCTACGAGCAGTACTTC. This translates into CASSSDWSSYEQYF.

This sequence joins TRBV7-9 and TRBJ2-2; 7 nucleotides agree with TRBD1. J was trimmed by 3 bases and V by 1 base; bases with no gene match: 5. This CDR3 is 16 amino acids long. Germline V gives CDR1 SEHNR, CDR2 FQNEAQ (reference sequence). The DNA for the CDR3 is TGTGCCAGCAGCTTAGACAAGGGGGCGGACACCGGGGAGCTGTTTTTT. Encoded protein: CASSLDKGADTGELFF.

This chain's CDR3 is CAWSPLGGVQPTYF. The CDR3 bases are TGTGCCTGGAGTCCTCTCGGAGGTGTCCAGCCTACGTACTTC. The chain has TRBV30 and TRBJ2-7, with a weak D call TRBD2 (5 bases). CDR3 length: 14 amino acids. Germline V CDR1 and CDR2: GTSNPN, SVGIG (reference sequence). V lost 2 bases, J lost 12 bases, and 23 bases lay in between.

This clone appeared a single time. V gene TRBV14 combines with J gene TRBJ2-7; D is unclear. The CDR3 extends over 16 amino acids. Germline CDR1 and CDR2: SGHDN and FVKESK. V was trimmed by 4 bases and J by 3 bases, leaving 19 bases between them. The CDR3: CASSPPRPATLYEQYF. The CDR3 DNA is TGTGCCAGCAGCCCCCCCCGTCCGGCTACCCTCTACGAGCAGTACTTC. Together with reference TRBV14 and TRBJ2-7, the CDR3 gives the full variable domain: EAGVTQFPSHSVIEKGQTVTLRCDPISGHDNLYWYRRVMGKEIKFLLHFVKESKQDESGMPNNRFLAERTGGTYSTLKVQPAELEDSGVYFCASSPPRPATLYEQYFGPGTRLTVT.

This clone was recorded a few times. This chain links TRBV4-1 with TRBJ1-1, with D hard to call. The CDR3 has 15 residues. The V and J ends lost 4 bases and 0 bases respectively, with 12 bases between them. Germline V gene sequence: CDR1 MGHRA, CDR2 YSYEKL. The CDR3 coding sequence is TGCGCCAGCAGCCCCTACGGAAACGTGAACACTGAAGCTTTCTTT. Protein product: CASSPYGNVNTEAFF.

The V gene is TRBV19, the J gene TRBJ1-5, with 7 bases matching TRBD1. The length of the CDR3 is 14 residues. The trim removed 5 bases at V and 5 bases at J, leaving 6 bases unmatched. From germline, CDR1 is LNHDA and CDR2 SQIVND (reference sequence). The CDR3 loop is CASSLWTGYQPQHF. CDR3 coding DNA: TGTGCCAGTAGTCTTTGGACAGGCTATCAGCCCCAGCATTTT.

V is TRBV4-1 and J is TRBJ1-6; possible D gene TRBD1, 6 bases. The V end was cut by 0 bases, the J end by 1 base, with 10 bases between. The CDR3 runs 17 residues. Germline CDR1 reads MGHRA; CDR2 reads YSYEKL. The CDR3 sequence is CASSQDRGASYNSPLHF. In DNA, the CDR3 is TGCGCCAGCAGCCAAGACAGGGGAGCGTCCTATAATTCACCCCTCCACTTT.

The rearrangement links TRBV7-6 to TRBJ2-3; 7 bases are a match to TRBD2. The CDR3 covers 16 residues. V gave up 1 base and J gave up 4 bases; unmatched junction bases: 8. From germline, CDR1 is SGHVS and CDR2 FNYEAQ. CDR3: CASSLGRTSYADTQYF. CDR3 nucleotide sequence: TGTGCCAGCAGCTTAGGGCGGACTAGTTATGCAGATACGCAGTATTTT.

The V gene is TRBV7-2, the J gene TRBJ2-2; TRBD1 agrees at 8 bases. The trim removed 1 base at V and 4 bases at J, leaving 2 bases unmatched. CDR3 size: 15 residues. The germline V gene encodes CDR1 SGHTA and CDR2 FQGNSA. Written as DNA, the CDR3 is TGTGCCAGCAGCTTAGAGGACAGGGCCACCGGGGAGCTGTTTTTT. This encodes CASSLEDRATGELFF.

This rearrangement joins TRBV6-5 to TRBJ2-7; a weak D match, TRBD2 (6 bases). Looked up from germline, CDR1 is MNHEY and CDR2 is SVGAGI. The CDR3 sequence is 14 residues long. The germline V and J ends were trimmed by 0 bases and 7 bases, with 13 bases remaining between them. CDR3 DNA: TGTGCCAGCAGTTACTCGTTGAAGGGGAGGGAGCAGTACTTC. Protein sequence: CASSYSLKGREQYF.

This chain uses TRBV18 with TRBJ1-5; D unclear. The CDR3 runs 12 residues. With 5 bases removed from V and 5 bases from J, the gap between germline ends came to 7 bases. The germline CDR1 and CDR2 sequences are KGHSH and LQKENI. CDR3 sequence reads: CASSTVDQPQHF. The CDR3 DNA reads as TGTGCCAGCTCAACGGTAGATCAGCCCCAGCATTTT.

The CDR3 bases are TGTGCCAGCAGCCCTACAGGGGGCACTAATGAAAAACTGTTTTTT. Translation: CASSPTGGTNEKLFF. J is TRBJ1-4 and V is TRBV7-2; 9 bases match TRBD1. J gave up 2 bases and V 5 bases, and 3 bases lay outside the gene matches. This CDR3 is 15 amino acids long. CDR1 and CDR2 (germline): SGHTA, FQGNSA.

J is TRBJ1-5 and V is TRBV10-3, with 7 bases that match TRBD1. Germline loops: CDR1 ENHRY, CDR2 SYGVKD. The trim removed 6 bases at V and 6 bases at J, leaving 11 bases unmatched. This CDR3 contains 15 residues. CDR3 DNA sequence: TGTGCCATCAGACTCCGGGACAGTGACTCTCAGCCCCAGCATTTT. This gives the protein CAIRLRDSDSQPQHF.

The rearrangement uses TRBV15 and TRBJ2-5, with D perhaps matching TRBD2 (5 bases). The CDR3 sequence is 13 residues long. Germline V gene lookup returns CDR1 LNHNV and CDR2 YYDKDF (reference sequence). V lost 5 bases and J 1 base, leaving 8 bases between the germline ends. DNA for the CDR3: TGTGCCACCAGCCTCGGACTCCAAGAGACCCAGTACTTC. It specifies CATSLGLQETQYF.

The CDR3 protein is CATGRGPPYEQYF. In DNA form, the CDR3 reads TGTGCCACCGGGAGGGGACCCCCCTACGAGCAGTACTTC. V is TRBV25-1 and J is TRBJ2-7; TRBD2 aligns across 8 bases. Germline trimming cut 10 bases from V and 2 bases from J; bases unmatched to any gene: 7. The CDR3 sequence is 13 residues long. Germline-derived CDR1 and CDR2 are MGHDK and SYGVNS.

The chain is built from TRBV5-1 and TRBJ2-5; either TRBD1 or TRBD2 may fit D (5 bases each). Trimming took 4 bases from V and 5 from J, leaving 27 bases between them. The CDR3 is made up of 18 amino acids. Germline CDR1 reads SGHRS; CDR2 reads YFSETQ. This CDR3 reads CASSANTGPPTRGETQYF. CDR3 in DNA: TGCGCCAGCAGCGCAAACACCGGGCCACCCACGAGGGGTGAGACCCAGTACTTC.

The chain's CDR3 is CASSLGGLVQETQYF. CDR3 nucleotides: TGTGCCAGCAGCTTAGGGGGGCTAGTCCAAGAGACCCAGTACTTC. The V and J genes are TRBV7-9 and TRBJ2-5, with D perhaps TRBD1 (6 bases). The CDR3 is 15 amino acids. The germline V and J ends were trimmed by 1 base and 1 base, with 10 bases remaining between them. Germline CDR1 and CDR2: SEHNR and FQNEAQ (reference sequence). The whole variable domain, filled in from reference TRBV7-9 and TRBJ2-5, reads DTGVSQNPRHKITKRGQNVTFRCDPISEHNRLYWYRQTLGQGPEFLTYFQNEAQLEKSRLLSDRFSAERPKGSFSTLEIQRTEQGDSAMYLCASSLGGLVQETQYFGPGTRLLVL.

This clone was detected once. This rearrangement joins TRBV4-3 to TRBJ2-1, with D perhaps assigned TRBD1 or TRBD2 (5 bases each). The germline gives CDR1 LGHNA, CDR2 YSLEER. The V and J ends lost 1 base and 4 bases respectively, with 14 bases between them. The CDR3 has 16 amino acids. CDR3 sequence: CASSQVAWGLYNEQFF. CDR3 bases: TGCGCCAGCAGCCAAGTCGCCTGGGGGTTATACAATGAGCAGTTCTTC.

This rearrangement joins TRBV7-3 to TRBJ2-1; TRBD2 is a possible D gene (6 bases). Deletions cut 3 bases from V and 5 bases from J, with 8 bases between. The CDR3 extends over 13 amino acids. Germline V gene lookup returns CDR1 SGHTA and CDR2 FQGTGA. The CDR3 bases are TGTGCCAGCAGCTTCGGGGGAGACAATGAGCAGTTCTTC. Protein sequence: CASSFGGDNEQFF.

This clone showed up just a few times. J is TRBJ2-2 and V is TRBV5-1; D possibly corresponds to TRBD2 (6 bases). V shed 6 bases and J shed 6 bases, with 18 bases lying between them. The CDR3 consists of 15 residues. Germline-derived CDR1 and CDR2 are SGHRS and YFSETQ. The CDR3 protein is CASTRDSQQSGELFF. The CDR3, as DNA: TGCGCCAGCACCCGGGACTCCCAACAGTCCGGGGAGCTGTTTTTT.

V usage is TRBV6-1 and J usage is TRBJ2-1; 11 bases are shared with TRBD2. CDR1 MNHNS and CDR2 SASEGT come from the germline V gene. The CDR3 covers 17 residues. V shed 3 bases, J shed 13 bases, and the junction held 17 bases outside the gene matches. The CDR3 sequence: CASSDPLQTSGALRQFF. For the CDR3, the DNA is TGTGCCAGCAGTGATCCGCTACAGACTAGCGGGGCCCTACGACAGTTCTTC.

The CDR3 here is CASTPWPATNEKLFF. The CDR3 DNA reads as TGTGCCAGCACCCCATGGCCAGCAACTAATGAAAAACTGTTTTTT. The J gene is TRBJ1-4, the V gene TRBV7-9; D is undetermined. Germline V lookup: CDR1 SEHNR, CDR2 FQNEAQ (reference sequence). The V end was cut by 7 bases, the J end by 0 bases, with 12 bases between. The CDR3 spans 15 residues.